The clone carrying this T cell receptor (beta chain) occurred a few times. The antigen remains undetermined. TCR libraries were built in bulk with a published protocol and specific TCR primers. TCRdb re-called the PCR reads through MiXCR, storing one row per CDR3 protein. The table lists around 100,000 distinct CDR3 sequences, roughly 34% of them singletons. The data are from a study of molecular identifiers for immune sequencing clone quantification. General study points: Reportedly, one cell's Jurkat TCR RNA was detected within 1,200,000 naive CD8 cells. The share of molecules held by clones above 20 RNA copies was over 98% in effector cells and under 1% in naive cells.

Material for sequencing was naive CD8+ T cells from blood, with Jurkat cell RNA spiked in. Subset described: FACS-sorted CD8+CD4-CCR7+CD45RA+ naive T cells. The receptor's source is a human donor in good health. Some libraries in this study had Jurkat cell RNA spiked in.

The DNA of the CDR3 is TGCAGTGCAACGGACTCGGGCACAGATACGCAGTATTTT. It specifies CSATDSGTDTQYF. The chain couples TRBV20-1 to TRBJ2-3, with a possible D match to TRBD2 (5 bases). The length of the CDR3 is 13 residues. Per the germline V gene, CDR1 is DFQATT and CDR2 is SNEGSKA (reference sequence). V lost 6 bases and J lost 1, with 11 bases in between.